One sample yielded the 32 T cell receptor beta chains listed below, sequenced in a study of cytomegalovirus exposure and HLA in healthy donors. The PCR had 60 Vbeta and 13 Jbeta primers. TCRdb's table, derived via immunoSEQ multiplex PCR, lists solely in-frame clones and lacks some. The table records 110,000 or so clones, approximately 75% of them present only once. Source material: PBMCs. The receptors here all came from a man aged 50-59 years in good health and CMV-seropositive.

The J gene is TRBJ2-2, the V gene TRBV5-1, with D possibly TRBD1 on 5 matching bases. The V end was cut by 0 bases, the J end by 6 bases, with 9 bases between. Germline CDR1 SGHRS, CDR2 YFSETQ. The CDR3 extends over 14 amino acids. CDR3 DNA sequence: TGCGCCAGCAGCTTGGAGTGGGGCTCCGGGGAGCTGTTTTTT. It translates to CASSLEWGSGELFF.

The V call is TRBV6-1, the J call TRBJ1-6; D gene unclear. V lost 6 bases, J lost 7 bases, and 16 bases lay in between. Germline CDR1 and CDR2: MNHNS and SASEGT. This CDR3 comprises 15 residues. The DNA for the CDR3 is TGTGCCAGCAGGGCGTACTTAGCCGACAATTCACCCCTCCACTTT. It codes for CASRAYLADNSPLHF.

This clone appeared once. V usage is TRBV5-1 and J usage is TRBJ2-3; 8 bases are a match to TRBD2. V dropped 3 bases and J dropped 5; count of bases not matched to a gene: 2. The CDR3 runs to 13 residues. From germline, CDR1 is SGHRS and CDR2 YFSETQ. The CDR3 region is CASSSREGDTQYF. The DNA for the CDR3 is TGCGCCAGCAGCTCCCGGGAGGGAGATACGCAGTATTTT.

With respect to this clone: At the DNA level, this CDR3 is encoded by other sequences in the same sample as well. This sequence joins TRBV5-1 and TRBJ2-7, with 7 bases fitting TRBD1. V shed 0 bases, J shed 4 bases, and the junction held 1 base outside the gene matches. From germline, CDR1 is SGHRS and CDR2 YFSETQ. The CDR3 is made up of 13 amino acids. The CDR3 region is CASSLDRGYEQYF. The CDR3 nucleotides are TGCGCCAGCAGCTTGGACAGGGGATACGAGCAGTACTTC.

This clone was seen a single time. The chain joins TRBV18 to TRBJ1-6; TRBD1 matches at 7 bases. V lost 6 bases to trimming and J lost 5 bases; unmatched junction nucleotides: 7. The CDR3 runs to 15 residues. Germline V CDR1 and CDR2: KGHSH, LQKENI. The CDR3 DNA is TGTGCCAGCTCCCGCGGGACAGCAAATAATTCACCCCTCCACTTT. Protein: CASSRGTANNSPLHF.

The V call is TRBV29-1, the J call TRBJ1-2; no firm D call. V lost 3 bases and J lost 6, with 5 bases in between. CDR3 size: 10 residues. Germline-derived CDR1 and CDR2 are SQVTM and ANQGSEA. The CDR3 region is CSVERDGYTF. Written as DNA, the CDR3 is TGCAGCGTTGAGCGGGATGGCTACACCTTC.

This chain links TRBV18 with TRBJ1-1; TRBD1 is a possible D gene (5 bases). Germline values: CDR1 KGHSH, CDR2 LQKENI. Trimming removed 6 bases from V and 2 bases from J, with 13 bases in between. This CDR3 contains 14 residues. The CDR3 reads CASSLTVENTEAFF. The CDR3, as DNA: TGTGCCAGCTCCCTGACAGTGGAAAACACTGAAGCTTTCTTT.

The V call is TRBV30, the J call TRBJ1-2, with 8 bases fitting TRBD1. This CDR3 is 15 amino acids long. Germline V gene lookup returns CDR1 GTSNPN and CDR2 SVGIG (reference sequence). V dropped 5 bases and J dropped 5; count of bases not matched to a gene: 13. The CDR3 sequence: CAWDRQGPKPYGYTF. In DNA form, the CDR3 reads TGTGCCTGGGACCGACAGGGGCCTAAACCTTATGGCTACACCTTC.

The chain uses TRBV28 and TRBJ1-2, with D perhaps TRBD1 (5 bases). The germline V and J ends were trimmed by 2 bases and 5 bases, with 18 bases remaining between them. This CDR3 comprises 16 residues. CDR1 and CDR2 from the germline V gene are MDHEN and SYDVKM. The CDR3 DNA follows: TGTGCCAGCAGTTTAAGTCCGGGGACTGGTGGGTATGGCTACACCTTC. Its protein is CASSLSPGTGGYGYTF.

This clone appeared a few times. The chain joins TRBV5-1 to TRBJ2-1; 8 nucleotides align to TRBD1. The length of the CDR3 is 16 residues. Trimming took 2 bases from V and 6 from J; bases not matched to a gene: 10. In germline, CDR1 is SGHRS, CDR2 YFSETQ. CDR3 coding DNA: TGCGCCAGCAGCTTCGAACGGACAGGGAGAGCCAATGAGCAGTTCTTC. Translating gives CASSFERTGRANEQFF. The full variable domain, in which reference TRBV5-1 and TRBJ2-1 provide the parts outside the CDR3, is KAGVTQTPRYLIKTRGQQVTLSCSPISGHRSVSWYQQTPGQGLQFLFEYFSETQRNKGNFPGRFSGRQFSNSRSEMNVSTLELGDSALYLCASSFERTGRANEQFFGPGTRLTVL.

The V call is TRBV6-6, the J call TRBJ1-1; 8 bases align to TRBD1. Trimming removed 2 bases from V and 5 bases from J; junction bases left unmatched: 7. This CDR3 region has 15 residues. CDR1 is MNHNY and CDR2 is SVGAGI in the germline V gene (reference sequence). Written as DNA, the CDR3 is TGTGCCAGCAGTTACCCGCAGGGGGCGAGAACTGAAGCTTTCTTT. Its translation is CASSYPQGARTEAFF.

The chain links TRBV29-1 to TRBJ2-3; D is undetermined. CDR1 and CDR2 from the germline V gene are SQVTM and ANQGSEA. V shed 1 base and J shed 6 bases, with 5 bases lying between them. The CDR3 covers 11 residues. CDR3 protein: CSVEGRDTQYF. The DNA of the CDR3 is TGCAGCGTTGAAGGGCGGGATACGCAGTATTTT.

The rearrangement links TRBV14 to TRBJ1-3; D ambiguous. CDR3 size: 15 residues. Germline-derived CDR1 and CDR2 are SGHDN and FVKESK. V lost 1 base and J 2 bases, leaving 9 bases between the germline ends. CDR3 amino acids: CASSQGRVAGNTIYF. The CDR3 DNA reads as TGTGCCAGCAGCCAAGGAAGAGTGGCTGGAAACACCATATATTTT.

The sample holds many counts of this clone. This rearrangement joins TRBV10-2 to TRBJ1-1; D uncertain. Germline V gives CDR1 WSHSY, CDR2 SAAADI. Trimming took off 3 bases at V and 2 bases at J, with 16 bases between the two ends. The CDR3 consists of 16 residues. In DNA, the CDR3 is TGCGCCAGCAGTGAACGAGAAACAGCAGTTAACACTGAAGCTTTCTTT. Amino acids: CASSERETAVNTEAFF.

This clone was seen a handful of times. The J gene is TRBJ2-5, the V gene TRBV6-5, with a weak D call TRBD2 (6 bases). From germline, CDR1 is MNHEY and CDR2 SVGAGI. There are 13 residues in the CDR3. The germline V and J ends were trimmed by 8 bases and 5 bases, with 15 bases remaining between them. The CDR3 DNA follows: TGTGCCAGCGGTGGGACTTCTCAGGAGACCCAGTACTTC. As protein: CASGGTSQETQYF.

This clone came up once. The chain is built from TRBV10-1 and TRBJ2-3, with D perhaps matching TRBD2 (6 bases). CDR3 length: 13 residues. CDR1 and CDR2 (germline): WNHNN, SYGVQD (reference sequence). V was clipped by 5 bases and J by 4 bases, with 10 bases between them. The CDR3 sequence is CASSFPGADTQYF. The CDR3 DNA follows: TGCGCCAGCAGTTTCCCGGGAGCAGATACGCAGTATTTT.

This chain joins TRBV9 and TRBJ2-7; 7 bases map to TRBD1. The CDR3 has 15 amino acids. Germline CDR1 reads SGDLS; CDR2 reads YYNGEE. The V segment lost 2 bases and the J segment 1 base; nucleotides outside the gene matches: 6. As DNA, the CDR3 is TGTGCCAGCAGCGTGGGGTGGACAGGATCCTACGAGCAGTACTTC. This codes for CASSVGWTGSYEQYF. The full variable domain, its missing parts supplied by reference TRBV9 and TRBJ2-7, is DSGVTQTPKHLITATGQRVTLRCSPRSGDLSVYWYQQSLDQGLQFLIQYYNGEERAKGNILERFSAQQFPDLHSELNLSSLELGDSALYFCASSVGWTGSYEQYFGPGTRLTVT.

This clone was recorded a few times. The V and J genes are TRBV2 and TRBJ2-1; 12 positions agree with TRBD1. The V segment lost 4 bases and the J segment 8 bases; nucleotides outside the gene matches: 6. Germline CDR1 is SNHLY and CDR2 is FYNNEI. This CDR3 is 15 amino acids long. As DNA, the CDR3 is TGTGCCAGCAGTGCGGGGGACAGGGGGCAGGATGAGCAGTTCTTC. Protein product: CASSAGDRGQDEQFF.

The gene calls are TRBV7-8 and TRBJ1-1, with D possibly matching TRBD1 (5 bases). The V end was cut by 3 bases, the J end by 2 bases, with 10 bases between. The CDR3 is 14 amino acids. Germline V gene lookup returns CDR1 SGHVS and CDR2 FQNEAQ. The CDR3 protein is CASSFTQGNTEAFF. The CDR3 nucleotides read TGTGCCAGCAGCTTCACTCAGGGTAACACTGAAGCTTTCTTT.

The rearrangement uses TRBV2 and TRBJ1-1; 9 bases map to TRBD1. The germline V gene encodes CDR1 SNHLY and CDR2 FYNNEI. With V trimmed by 6 bases and J by 5 bases, 7 bases remained unmatched. The CDR3 loop spans 14 amino acids. CDR3 nucleotides: TGTGCCAGCAGGACGGACAGGGGAGGGACTGAAGCTTTCTTT. Protein product: CASRTDRGGTEAFF.

This clone was detected only once. The chain employs TRBV30 and TRBJ1-5; perhaps TRBD1 as D (6 bases). Trimming took off 2 bases at V and 0 bases at J, with 11 bases between the two ends. The CDR3 has 15 amino acids. CDR1 is GTSNPN, CDR2 SVGIG, per germline (reference sequence). CDR3 protein: CAWSQGQTSNQPQHF. In nucleotides, the CDR3 is TGTGCCTGGAGTCAGGGACAAACTAGCAATCAGCCCCAGCATTTT.

This chain connects TRBV5-8 to TRBJ2-1, with 8 bases aligning to TRBD1. From germline, CDR1 is SGHTS and CDR2 YDEGEE. The CDR3 loop spans 15 amino acids. The J segment lost 10 bases and the V segment lost 0 bases, leaving 9 bases of the junction unmatched. CDR3 protein: CASSLVPRGQREQFF. The CDR3 nucleotides read TGTGCCAGCAGCTTGGTTCCCAGGGGGCAGAGGGAGCAGTTCTTC.

J is TRBJ1-2 and V is TRBV4-2; no clear D. The CDR3 length is 15 residues. CDR1 LGHNA and CDR2 YNFKEQ come from the germline V gene. Trimming pared 0 bases from V and 7 bases from J, leaving 15 bases between. In DNA, the CDR3 is TGTGCCAGCAGCCAAGATTTAACAATTCCCTCTGGCTACACCTTC. Translated, it gives CASSQDLTIPSGYTF.

CDR3 residues: CAWSVLNYGYTF. In DNA, the CDR3 is TGTGCCTGGAGTGTACTTAACTATGGCTACACCTTC. The V gene is TRBV30, the J gene TRBJ1-2, with D unresolved. The CDR3 spans 12 residues. V lost 0 bases, J lost 1 base, and 3 bases lay in between. Germline V lookup: CDR1 GTSNPN, CDR2 SVGIG (reference sequence).

The chain combines TRBV28 with TRBJ2-1; possibly TRBD1 for D (5 bases). The CDR3 contains 15 residues. Deletions cut 7 bases from V and 2 bases from J, with 15 bases between. Germline V CDR1 and CDR2: MDHEN, SYDVKM. As DNA, the CDR3 is TGTGCCAGCACAATTGGAACAGGAACCTACAATGAGCAGTTCTTC. It codes for CASTIGTGTYNEQFF.

The chain recombines TRBV4-1 with TRBJ2-3; 8 bases match TRBD2. The germline CDR1 and CDR2 sequences are MGHRA and YSYEKL. The CDR3 is made up of 16 amino acids. The junction had 8 bases not matched to a gene; V was cut back by 4 bases and J by 2 bases. The CDR3 coding sequence is TGCGCCAGCAGCCCCAACCCGGGGGGGCTCACAGATACGCAGTATTTT. As protein: CASSPNPGGLTDTQYF.

The chain employs TRBV5-6 and TRBJ1-3, with D tentatively TRBD1 (5 bases). V was shortened by 4 bases and J by 0 bases, with 11 bases between the two germline ends. This CDR3 region has 15 residues. Germline CDR1 and CDR2: SGHDT and YYEEEE. CDR3 sequence reads: CASSPRAISGNTIYF. The CDR3 DNA is TGTGCCAGCAGCCCCAGGGCCATCTCTGGAAACACCATATATTTT.

The chain carries TRBV7-9 and TRBJ1-6; 10 nucleotides agree with TRBD1. The CDR3 has 18 amino acids. V gave up 4 bases and J gave up 2 bases; unmatched junction bases: 8. Germline CDR1 is SEHNR and CDR2 is FQNEAQ (reference sequence). The CDR3: CASSWSGTGDPYNSPLHF. The CDR3 DNA sequence: TGTGCCAGCAGCTGGTCCGGGACAGGGGATCCCTATAATTCACCCCTCCACTTT. Full variable domain (remainder filled in from reference TRBV7-9 and TRBJ1-6): DTGVSQNPRHKITKRGQNVTFRCDPISEHNRLYWYRQTLGQGPEFLTYFQNEAQLEKSRLLSDRFSAERPKGSFSTLEIQRTEQGDSAMYLCASSWSGTGDPYNSPLHFGNGTRLTVT.

This clone was picked up a small number of times. CDR3 DNA: TGTGCCAGCAGTTACCTCGGTCAGCCCCAGCATTTT. It translates to CASSYLGQPQHF. The chain combines TRBV6-6 with TRBJ1-5; D unclear. Germline values: CDR1 MNHNY, CDR2 SVGAGI (reference sequence). This CDR3 has 12 residues. With 2 bases removed from V and 6 bases from J, the gap between germline ends came to 5 bases.

A few counts support this clone. The DNA of the CDR3 is TGTGCCAGCAGCTTAAATAGCGGGGTCGTGCAGTTCTTC. Translating it yields CASSLNSGVVQFF. The rearrangement links TRBV7-2 to TRBJ2-1; 8 nucleotides align to TRBD2. Germline lookup yields CDR1 SGHTA and CDR2 FQGNSA. The J segment lost 12 bases and the V segment lost 2 bases, leaving 6 bases of the junction unmatched. The CDR3 has 13 amino acids.

On this clone: Other DNA sequences in the same sample also yield this CDR3. The chain has TRBV6-5 and TRBJ1-6; 9 bases are a match to TRBD1. The CDR3 spans 13 residues. V lost 5 bases and J lost 9; bases outside the gene matches: 2. Germline V gene data show CDR1 as MNHEY and CDR2 as SVGAGI. CDR3 coding DNA: TGTGCCAGCAGTGGACAGGGGCGTTCACCCCTCCACTTT. This sequence encodes CASSGQGRSPLHF.

Only one count was recorded for this clone. The chain couples TRBV5-1 to TRBJ2-5; D may be TRBD2 (6 bases). Germline lookup yields CDR1 SGHRS and CDR2 YFSETQ. Trimming left V 9 bases short and J 5 bases short, with 26 bases between. The CDR3 is 16 amino acids. The CDR3 nucleotides read TGCGCCACTCAGGAGGGAAAAGCGGAAACATGGGAGACCCAGTACTTC. Translation: CATQEGKAETWETQYF.